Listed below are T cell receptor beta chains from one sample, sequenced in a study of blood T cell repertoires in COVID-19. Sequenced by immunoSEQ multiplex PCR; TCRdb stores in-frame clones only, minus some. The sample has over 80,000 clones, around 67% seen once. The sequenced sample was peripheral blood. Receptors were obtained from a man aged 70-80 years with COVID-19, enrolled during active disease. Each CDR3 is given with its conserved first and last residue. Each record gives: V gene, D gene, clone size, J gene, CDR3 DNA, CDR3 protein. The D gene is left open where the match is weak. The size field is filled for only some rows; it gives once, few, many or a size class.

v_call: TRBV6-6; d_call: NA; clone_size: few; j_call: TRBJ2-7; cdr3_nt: TGTGCCAGCAGTTACTCGGGGGGAGCAGGGGGCTACGAGCAGTACTTC; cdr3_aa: CASSYSGGAGGYEQYF
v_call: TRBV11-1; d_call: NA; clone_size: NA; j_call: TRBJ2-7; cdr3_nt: TGTGCCAGCAGCCCACAGGGGGGGAGCTCCTACGAGCAGTACTTC; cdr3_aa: CASSPQGGSSYEQYF
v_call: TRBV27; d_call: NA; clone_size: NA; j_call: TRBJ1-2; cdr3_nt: TGTGCCAGCAGTTTCACGGTTTCATCGTATGGCTACACCTTC; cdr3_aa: CASSFTVSSYGYTF
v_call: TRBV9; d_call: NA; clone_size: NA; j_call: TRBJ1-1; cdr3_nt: TGTGCCAGCAGAGGGGATCTCACTGAAGCTTTCTTT; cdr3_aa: CASRGDLTEAFF
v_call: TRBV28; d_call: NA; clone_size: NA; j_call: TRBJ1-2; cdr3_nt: TGTGCCAGCAGTTCCGACACACAAACTAACTATGGCTACACCTTC; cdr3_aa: CASSSDTQTNYGYTF
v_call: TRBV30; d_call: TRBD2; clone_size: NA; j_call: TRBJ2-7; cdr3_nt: TGTGCCTCCGGGACTAGCGGGAGCTGGTACGAGCAGTACTTC; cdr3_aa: CASGTSGSWYEQYF
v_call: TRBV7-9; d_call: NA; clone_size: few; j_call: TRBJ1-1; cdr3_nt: TGTGCCAGCAGCTTGAGCAGGTTGAACACTGAAGCTTTCTTT; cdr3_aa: CASSLSRLNTEAFF
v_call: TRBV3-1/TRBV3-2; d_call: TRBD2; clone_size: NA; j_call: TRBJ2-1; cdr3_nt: TGTGCCAGCAGCCAAGCGCCGGGGGACAGAGGACTAGCGGGAGTTCACTATGAGCAGTTCTTC; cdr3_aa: CASSQAPGDRGLAGVHYEQFF
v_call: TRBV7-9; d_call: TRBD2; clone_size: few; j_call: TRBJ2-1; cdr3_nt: TGTGCCGGGGAGGGAGGGACTAGCGGGATGAATGAGCAGTTCTTC; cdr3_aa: CAGEGGTSGMNEQFF
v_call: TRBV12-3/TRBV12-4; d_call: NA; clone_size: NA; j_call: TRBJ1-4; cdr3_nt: TGTGCCAGCACGACAGGACTTAATGAAAAACTGTTTTTT; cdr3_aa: CASTTGLNEKLFF
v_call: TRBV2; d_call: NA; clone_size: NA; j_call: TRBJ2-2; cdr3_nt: TGTGCCAGCAGGTGGACAGAGACCGGGGAGCTGTTTTTT; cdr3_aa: CASRWTETGELFF
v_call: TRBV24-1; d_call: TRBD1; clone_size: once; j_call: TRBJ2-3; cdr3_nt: TGTGCCACCAGTGATTCAGGGCAGGGGGGCACAGATACGCAGTATTTT; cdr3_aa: CATSDSGQGGTDTQYF
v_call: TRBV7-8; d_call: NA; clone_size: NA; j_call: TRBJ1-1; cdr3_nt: TGTGCCAGCAGCCCAACCGGGACACTGAACACTGAAGCTTTCTTT; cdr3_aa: CASSPTGTLNTEAFF
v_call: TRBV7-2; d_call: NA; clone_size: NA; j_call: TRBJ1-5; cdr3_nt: TGTGCCAGCAGCTTAAGGAGTGGCAATCAGCCCCAGCATTTT; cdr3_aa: CASSLRSGNQPQHF
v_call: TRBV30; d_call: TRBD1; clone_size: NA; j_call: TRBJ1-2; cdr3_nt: TGTGCCTGGAGTGTCTCAGGGGGCTTCTATGGCTACACCTTC; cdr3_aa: CAWSVSGGFYGYTF
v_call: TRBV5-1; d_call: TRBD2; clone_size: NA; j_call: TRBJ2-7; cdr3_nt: TGCGCCAGCAGCCCAGGGGTTAGCGGGAGTTACGAGCAGTACTTC; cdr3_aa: CASSPGVSGSYEQYF
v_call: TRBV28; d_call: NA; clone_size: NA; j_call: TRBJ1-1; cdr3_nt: TGTGCCAGCAGTTTTACGTGGAGTGATGAAGCTTTCTTT; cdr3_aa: CASSFTWSDEAFF
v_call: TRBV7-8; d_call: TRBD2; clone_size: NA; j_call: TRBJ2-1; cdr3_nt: TGTGCCAGCAGCTTACTGCGGGAGGCCTACAATGAGCAGTTCTTC; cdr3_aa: CASSLLREAYNEQFF
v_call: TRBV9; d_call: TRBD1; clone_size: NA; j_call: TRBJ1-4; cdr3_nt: TGTGCCAGCAGCGAGGGGACAGGGGGGAATGAAAAACTGTTTTTT; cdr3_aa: CASSEGTGGNEKLFF
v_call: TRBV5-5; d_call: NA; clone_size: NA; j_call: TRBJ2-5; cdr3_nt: TGTGCCAGCAGACCTCACTCGTACCAAGAGACCCAGTACTTC; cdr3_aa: CASRPHSYQETQYF
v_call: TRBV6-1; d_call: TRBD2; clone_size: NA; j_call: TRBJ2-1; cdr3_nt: TGTGCCAGCAGTGAGGAACTAGCGGCATGGAATGTCCTCTTC; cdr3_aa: CASSEELAAWNVLF
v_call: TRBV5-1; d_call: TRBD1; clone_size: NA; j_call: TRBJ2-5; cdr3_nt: TGCGCCAGCAGCGGGACAGGTCAAGAGACCCAGTACTTC; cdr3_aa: CASSGTGQETQYF
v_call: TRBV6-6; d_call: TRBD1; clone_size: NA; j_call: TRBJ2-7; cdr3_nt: TGTGCCAGCAGTTTGGACAGGAGCTCCTACGAGCAGTACTTC; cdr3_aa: CASSLDRSSYEQYF
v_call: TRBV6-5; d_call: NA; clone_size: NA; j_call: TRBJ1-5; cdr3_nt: TGTGCCAGCAGAGTGCAGGCCCCTAGCAATCAGCCCCAGCATTTT; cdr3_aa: CASRVQAPSNQPQHF